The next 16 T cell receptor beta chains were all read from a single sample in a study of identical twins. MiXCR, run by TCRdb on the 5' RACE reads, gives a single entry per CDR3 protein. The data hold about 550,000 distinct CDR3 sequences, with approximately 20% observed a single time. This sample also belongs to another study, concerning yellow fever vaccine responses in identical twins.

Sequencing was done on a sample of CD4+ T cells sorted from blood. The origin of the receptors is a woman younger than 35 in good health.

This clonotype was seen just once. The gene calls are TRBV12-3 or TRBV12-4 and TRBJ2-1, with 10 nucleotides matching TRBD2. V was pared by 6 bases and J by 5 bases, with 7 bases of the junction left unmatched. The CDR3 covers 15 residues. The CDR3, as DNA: TGTGCCAGCAGACAAACTAGCGGGGCTAACAATGAGCAGTTCTTC. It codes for CASRQTSGANNEQFF.

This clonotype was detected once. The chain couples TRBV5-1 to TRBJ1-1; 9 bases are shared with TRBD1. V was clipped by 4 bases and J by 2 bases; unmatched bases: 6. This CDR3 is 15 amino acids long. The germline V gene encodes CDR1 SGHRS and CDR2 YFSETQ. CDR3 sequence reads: CASSDRQGVNTEAFF. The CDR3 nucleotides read TGCGCCAGCAGCGACCGACAGGGGGTTAACACTGAAGCTTTCTTT. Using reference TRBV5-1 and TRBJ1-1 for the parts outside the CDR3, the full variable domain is KAGVTQTPRYLIKTRGQQVTLSCSPISGHRSVSWYQQTPGQGLQFLFEYFSETQRNKGNFPGRFSGRQFSNSRSEMNVSTLELGDSALYLCASSDRQGVNTEAFFGQGTRLTVV.

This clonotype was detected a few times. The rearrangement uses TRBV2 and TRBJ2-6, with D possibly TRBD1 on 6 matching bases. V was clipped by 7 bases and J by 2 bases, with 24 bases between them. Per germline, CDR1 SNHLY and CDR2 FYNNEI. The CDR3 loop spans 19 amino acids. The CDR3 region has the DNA TGTGCCAGCAAAATTTTAACAGGGTGGGACGCAGCTGGGGCCAACGTCCTGACTTTC. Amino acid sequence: CASKILTGWDAAGANVLTF. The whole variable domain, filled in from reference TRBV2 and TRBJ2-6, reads EPEVTQTPSHQVTQMGQEVILRCVPISNHLYFYWYRQILGQKVEFLVSFYNNEISEKSEIFDDQFSVERPDGSNFTLKIRSTKLEDSAMYFCASKILTGWDAAGANVLTFGAGSRLTVL.

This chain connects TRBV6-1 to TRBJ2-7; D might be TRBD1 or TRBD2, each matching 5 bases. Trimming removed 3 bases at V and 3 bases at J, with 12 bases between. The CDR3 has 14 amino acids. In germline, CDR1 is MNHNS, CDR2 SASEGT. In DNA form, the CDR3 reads TGTGCCAGCAGTGACAGGGACCCCAGCTACGAGCAGTACTTC. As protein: CASSDRDPSYEQYF.

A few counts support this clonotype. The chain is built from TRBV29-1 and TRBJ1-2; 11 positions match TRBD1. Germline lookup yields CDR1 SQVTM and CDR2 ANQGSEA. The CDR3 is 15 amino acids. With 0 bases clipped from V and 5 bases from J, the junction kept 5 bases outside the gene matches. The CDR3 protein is CSVEDPGTGGYGYTF. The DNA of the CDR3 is TGCAGCGTTGAAGATCCAGGGACAGGGGGGTATGGCTACACCTTC.

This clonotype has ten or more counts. Here the CDR3 reads CASSQGLETQYF. In DNA, the CDR3 is TGTGCCAGCAGTCAGGGGTTAGAGACCCAGTACTTC. The chain carries TRBV12-3 or TRBV12-4 and TRBJ2-5; a weak D match, TRBD1 (6 bases). Trimming took 5 bases from V and 4 from J, leaving 8 bases between them. The CDR3 has 12 amino acids.

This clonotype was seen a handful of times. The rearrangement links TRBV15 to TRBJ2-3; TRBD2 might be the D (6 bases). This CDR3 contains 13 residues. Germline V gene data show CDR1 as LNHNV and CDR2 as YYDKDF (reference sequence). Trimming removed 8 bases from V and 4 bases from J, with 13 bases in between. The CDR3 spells CATEAGIPDTQYF. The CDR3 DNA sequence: TGTGCCACCGAGGCGGGGATCCCAGATACGCAGTATTTT.

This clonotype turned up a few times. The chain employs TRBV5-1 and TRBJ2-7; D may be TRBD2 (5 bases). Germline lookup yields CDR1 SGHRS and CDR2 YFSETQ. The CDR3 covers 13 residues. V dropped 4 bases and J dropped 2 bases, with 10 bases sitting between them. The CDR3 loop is CASSQDLTYEQYV. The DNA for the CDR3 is TGCGCCAGCAGCCAGGACTTAACCTACGAGCAGTACGTC.

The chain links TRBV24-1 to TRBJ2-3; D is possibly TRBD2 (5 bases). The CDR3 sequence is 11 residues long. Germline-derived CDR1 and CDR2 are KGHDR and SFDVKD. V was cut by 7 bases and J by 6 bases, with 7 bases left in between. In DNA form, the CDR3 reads TGTGCCACCAGCGACTATGATACGCAGTATTTT. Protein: CATSDYDTQYF.

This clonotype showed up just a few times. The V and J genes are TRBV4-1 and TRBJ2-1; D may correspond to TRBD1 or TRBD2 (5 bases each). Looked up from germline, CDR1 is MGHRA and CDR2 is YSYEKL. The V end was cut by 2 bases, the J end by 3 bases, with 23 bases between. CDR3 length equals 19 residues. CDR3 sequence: CASSQIPPRDGGRYNEQFF. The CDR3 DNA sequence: TGCGCCAGCAGCCAAATTCCACCCCGGGACGGTGGTCGCTACAATGAGCAGTTCTTC.

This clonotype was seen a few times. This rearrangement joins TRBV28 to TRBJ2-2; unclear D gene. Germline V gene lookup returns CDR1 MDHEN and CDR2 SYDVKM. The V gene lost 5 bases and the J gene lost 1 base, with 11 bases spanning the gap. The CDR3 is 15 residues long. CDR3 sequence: CASSPTPGNTGELFF. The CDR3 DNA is TGTGCCAGCAGTCCCACGCCAGGGAACACCGGGGAGCTGTTTTTT.

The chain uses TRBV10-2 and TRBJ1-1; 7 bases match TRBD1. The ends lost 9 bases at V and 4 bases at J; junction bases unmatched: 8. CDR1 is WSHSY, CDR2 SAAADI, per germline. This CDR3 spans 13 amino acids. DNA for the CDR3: TGCGCCAGTACACAGGGGAAGCGCACTGAAGCTTTCTTT. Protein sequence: CASTQGKRTEAFF.

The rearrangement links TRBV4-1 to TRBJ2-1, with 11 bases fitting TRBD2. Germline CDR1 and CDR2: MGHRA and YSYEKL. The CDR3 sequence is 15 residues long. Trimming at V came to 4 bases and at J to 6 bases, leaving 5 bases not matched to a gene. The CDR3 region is CASSRGTSGTNEQFF. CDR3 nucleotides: TGCGCCAGCAGCCGCGGGACTAGCGGCACCAATGAGCAGTTCTTC.

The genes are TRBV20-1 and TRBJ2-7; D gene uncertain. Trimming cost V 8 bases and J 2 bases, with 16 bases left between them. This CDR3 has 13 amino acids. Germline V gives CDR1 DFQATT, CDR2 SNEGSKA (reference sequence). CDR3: CSTGVHGTYEQYV. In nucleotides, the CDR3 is TGCAGTACCGGTGTCCACGGAACCTACGAGCAGTACGTC.

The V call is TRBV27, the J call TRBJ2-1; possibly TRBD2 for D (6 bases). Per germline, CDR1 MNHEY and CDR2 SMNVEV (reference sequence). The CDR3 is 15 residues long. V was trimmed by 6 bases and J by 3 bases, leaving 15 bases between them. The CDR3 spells CASRARDWHYNEQFF. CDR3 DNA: TGTGCCAGCAGGGCTCGGGACTGGCACTACAATGAGCAGTTCTTC.

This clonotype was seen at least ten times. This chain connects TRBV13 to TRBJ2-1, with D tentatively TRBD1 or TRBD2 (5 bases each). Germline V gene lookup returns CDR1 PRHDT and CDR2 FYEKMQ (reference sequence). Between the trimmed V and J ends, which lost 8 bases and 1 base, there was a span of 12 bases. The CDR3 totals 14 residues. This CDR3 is CASGRGKSYNEQFF. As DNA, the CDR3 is TGTGCCAGCGGCCGGGGCAAGTCCTACAATGAGCAGTTCTTC.